This T cell receptor beta chain stems from a study of control samples from healthy donors and cancer patients. On this clone itself: The same CDR3 is also encoded by other DNA sequences in this sample.

This CDR3 has 12 residues. Germline V gene data show CDR1 as LNHDA and CDR2 as SQIVND (reference sequence). V lost 3 bases, J lost 5 bases, and 7 bases lay in between. Generated by immunoSEQ multiplex PCR, the TCRdb table keeps only in-frame clones and is missing some. The sample has 400,000 to 450,000 clones; about 93% are singletons. Sequenced sample: PBMCs. The TCR sequence derives from a man aged 40-55 years with head and neck cancer. The chain recombines TRBV19 with TRBJ2-5, with D perhaps TRBD1 or TRBD2 (5 bases each). DNA for the CDR3: TGTGCCAGTAGTATTGGGGGTGAGACCCAGTACTTC. Protein sequence: CASSIGGETQYF.